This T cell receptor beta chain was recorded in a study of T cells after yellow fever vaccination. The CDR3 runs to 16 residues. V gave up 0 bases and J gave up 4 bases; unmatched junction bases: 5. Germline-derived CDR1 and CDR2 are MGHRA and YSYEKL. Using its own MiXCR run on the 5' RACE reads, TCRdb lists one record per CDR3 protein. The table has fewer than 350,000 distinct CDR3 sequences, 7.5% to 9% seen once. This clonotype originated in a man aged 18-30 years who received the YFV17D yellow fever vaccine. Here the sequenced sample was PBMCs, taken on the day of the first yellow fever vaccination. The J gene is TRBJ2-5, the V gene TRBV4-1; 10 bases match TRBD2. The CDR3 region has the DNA TGCGCCAGCAGCCAAGAAGCGGGGGGGTTCGGAGAGACCCAGTACTTC. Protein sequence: CASSQEAGGFGETQYF.